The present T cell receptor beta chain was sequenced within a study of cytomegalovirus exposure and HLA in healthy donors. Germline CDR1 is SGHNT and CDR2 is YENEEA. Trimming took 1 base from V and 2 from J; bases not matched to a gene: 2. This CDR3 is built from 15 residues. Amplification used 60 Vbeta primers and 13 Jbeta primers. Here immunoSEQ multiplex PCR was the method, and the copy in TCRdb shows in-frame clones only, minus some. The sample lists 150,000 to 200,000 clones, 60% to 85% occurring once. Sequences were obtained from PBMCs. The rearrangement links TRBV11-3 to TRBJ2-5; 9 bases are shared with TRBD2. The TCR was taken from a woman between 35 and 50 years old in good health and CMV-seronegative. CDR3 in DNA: TGTGCCAGCAGCTTAGGGCTAGCGGGGCAAGAGACCCAGTACTTC. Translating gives CASSLGLAGQETQYF.